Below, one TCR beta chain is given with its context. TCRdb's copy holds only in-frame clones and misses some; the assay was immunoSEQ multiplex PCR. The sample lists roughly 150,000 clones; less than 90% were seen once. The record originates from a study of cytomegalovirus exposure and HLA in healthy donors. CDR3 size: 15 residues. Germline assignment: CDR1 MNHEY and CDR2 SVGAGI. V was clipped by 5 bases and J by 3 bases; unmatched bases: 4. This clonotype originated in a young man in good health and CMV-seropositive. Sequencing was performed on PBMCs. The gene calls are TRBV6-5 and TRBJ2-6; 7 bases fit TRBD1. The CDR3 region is CASSPGQDGANVLTF. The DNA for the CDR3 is TGTGCCAGCAGTCCCGGACAGGATGGGGCCAACGTCCTGACTTTC.